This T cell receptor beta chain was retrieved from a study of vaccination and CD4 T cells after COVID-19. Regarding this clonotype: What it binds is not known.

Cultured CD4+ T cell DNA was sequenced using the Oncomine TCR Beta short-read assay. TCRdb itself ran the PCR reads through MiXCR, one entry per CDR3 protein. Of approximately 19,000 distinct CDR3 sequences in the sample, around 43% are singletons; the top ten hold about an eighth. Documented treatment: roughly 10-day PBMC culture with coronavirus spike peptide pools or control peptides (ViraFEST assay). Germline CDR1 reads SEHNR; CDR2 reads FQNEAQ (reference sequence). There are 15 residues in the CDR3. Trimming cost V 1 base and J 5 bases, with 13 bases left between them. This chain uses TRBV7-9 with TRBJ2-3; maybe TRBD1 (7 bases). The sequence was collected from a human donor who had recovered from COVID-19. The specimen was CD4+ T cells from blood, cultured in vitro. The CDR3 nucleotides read TGTGCCAGCAGCTTAGAGGGGGCGCGGGAAGATACGCAGTATTTT. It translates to CASSLEGAREDTQYF.